This TCR beta chain was captured by sequencing in a study of T cells in Graves' hyperthyroidism and ophthalmopathy. RNA transcripts provided the source from which TCR beta CDR3 regions were amplified. HTBI primers drove first-round RT-PCR of the TCR CDR3. MiXCR, run by TCRdb on the multiplex PCR reads, gives a single entry per CDR3 protein. The data show hundreds of thousands of distinct CDR3 sequences, more than 14% seen once. This CDR3 is 12 amino acids long. Germline V CDR1 and CDR2: MNHEY, SMNVEV (reference sequence). Disease lasting under 3 months, a NOSPECS grade of at least 4, and a Clinical Activity Score of at least 3 were features of the ophthalmopathy patients. About this clonotype: This may arise from a read error, as a much more abundant clone is one base away.

This receptor was identified in a woman aged 45-60 years with Graves' ophthalmopathy. The source material was blood. The V gene is TRBV27, the J gene TRBJ2-7, with D unclear. The CDR3 loop reads CASSNRLDERYF. Here the CDR3 DNA reads TGTGCCAGCAGCAATAGGTTAGACGAGCGGTACTTC.